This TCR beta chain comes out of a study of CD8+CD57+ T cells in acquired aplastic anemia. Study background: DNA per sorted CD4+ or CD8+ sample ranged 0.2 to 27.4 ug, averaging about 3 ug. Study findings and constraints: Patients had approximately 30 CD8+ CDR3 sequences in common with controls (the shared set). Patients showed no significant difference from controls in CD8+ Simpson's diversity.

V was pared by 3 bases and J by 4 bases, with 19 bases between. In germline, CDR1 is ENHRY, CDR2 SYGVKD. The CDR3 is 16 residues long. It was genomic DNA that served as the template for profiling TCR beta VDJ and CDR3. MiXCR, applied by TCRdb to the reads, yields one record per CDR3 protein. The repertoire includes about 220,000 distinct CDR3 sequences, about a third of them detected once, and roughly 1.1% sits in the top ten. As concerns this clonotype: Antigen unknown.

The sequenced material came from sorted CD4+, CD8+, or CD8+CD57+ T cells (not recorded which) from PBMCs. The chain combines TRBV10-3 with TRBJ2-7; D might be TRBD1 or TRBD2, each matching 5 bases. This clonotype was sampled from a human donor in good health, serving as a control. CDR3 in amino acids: CAISDRGVGSGYEQYF. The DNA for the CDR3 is TGTGCCATCAGTGATCGAGGGGTAGGTTCCGGTTACGAGCAGTACTTC.